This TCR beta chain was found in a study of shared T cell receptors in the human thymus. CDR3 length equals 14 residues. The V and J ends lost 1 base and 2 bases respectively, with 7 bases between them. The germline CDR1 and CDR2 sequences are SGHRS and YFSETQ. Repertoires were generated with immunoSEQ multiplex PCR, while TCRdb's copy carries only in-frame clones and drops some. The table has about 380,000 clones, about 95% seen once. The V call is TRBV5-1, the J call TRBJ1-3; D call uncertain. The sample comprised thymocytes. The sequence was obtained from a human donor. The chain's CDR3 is CASSLSVTGNTIYF. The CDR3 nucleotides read TGCGCCAGCAGCTTGTCGGTAACTGGAAACACCATATATTTT.